Each of the 18 T cell receptor beta chains below was sequenced from the same sample in a study of blood T cell repertoires in COVID-19. Profiling relied on immunoSEQ multiplex PCR, and the TCRdb table lists in-frame clones only, not all of them. The sample lists roughly 100,000 clones, around 85% occurring once. Sequenced material: peripheral blood. The receptors come from a woman in her 70s with active or convalescent COVID-19.

The chain has TRBV7-2 and TRBJ2-3; 9 bases align to TRBD1. The CDR3 runs to 15 residues. Looked up from germline, CDR1 is SGHTA and CDR2 is FQGNSA. Unmatched junction bases numbered 1, after V lost 1 base and J lost 2 bases. CDR3 bases: TGTGCCAGCAGCTTAGGGACAGGGGTCACAGATACGCAGTATTTT. Amino acid sequence: CASSLGTGVTDTQYF.

To note about this clone: Other DNA sequences within the sample encode an identical CDR3. This rearrangement joins TRBV18 to TRBJ2-1, with 9 bases aligning to TRBD2. Germline V gives CDR1 KGHSH, CDR2 LQKENI. The CDR3 has 15 amino acids. V lost 3 bases and J lost 4; bases outside the gene matches: 4. The CDR3: CASSPTSGSYNEQFF. CDR3 sequence (DNA): TGTGCCAGCTCACCTACTAGCGGGTCTTACAATGAGCAGTTCTTC.

The rearrangement joins TRBV6-6 to TRBJ2-1, with 7 bases identical to TRBD2. V shed 2 bases and J 9 bases; nucleotides not matched to a gene: 7. Germline-derived CDR1 and CDR2 are MNHNY and SVGAGI (reference sequence). The CDR3 is 14 amino acids. The CDR3 DNA is TGTGCCAGCAGTTACAGCGGGACCCGCGCTGAGCAGTTCTTC. Amino acids: CASSYSGTRAEQFF.

The count of this clone is one. This chain uses TRBV27 with TRBJ1-5; 7 bases agree with TRBD1. The CDR3 spans 14 residues. With V trimmed by 6 bases and J by 4 bases, 6 bases remained unmatched. From germline, CDR1 is MNHEY and CDR2 SMNVEV (reference sequence). This chain's CDR3 is CASRITGQNQPQHF. DNA for the CDR3: TGTGCCAGCAGAATTACGGGACAGAATCAGCCCCAGCATTTT.

The chain has TRBV25-1 and TRBJ2-3, with D possibly being TRBD1 (6 bases). V lost 5 bases and J 0 bases, leaving 15 bases between the germline ends. CDR1 is MGHDK and CDR2 is SYGVNS in the germline V gene. CDR3 length equals 16 residues. This chain's CDR3 is CASSNLGDTSTDTQYF. In nucleotides, the CDR3 is TGTGCCAGCAGTAACCTGGGGGACACTAGCACAGATACGCAGTATTTT.

J is TRBJ2-7 and V is TRBV27; maybe TRBD2 (5 bases). The V end was cut by 7 bases, the J end by 2 bases, with 15 bases between. This CDR3 has 14 amino acids. The germline gives CDR1 MNHEY, CDR2 SMNVEV (reference sequence). This CDR3 reads CASTLDSMAYEQYF. For the CDR3, the DNA is TGTGCCAGCACCTTGGACTCAATGGCCTACGAGCAGTACTTC.

V and J are TRBV5-8 and TRBJ1-6, with D unresolved. From germline, CDR1 is SGHTS and CDR2 YDEGEE. The CDR3 is made up of 15 amino acids. V was trimmed by 4 bases and J by 0 bases, leaving 8 bases between them. Written as DNA, the CDR3 is TGTGCCAGCAGCCGTAGGAGCTCCTATAATTCACCCCTCCACTTT. This encodes CASSRRSSYNSPLHF.

This chain links TRBV12-3 or TRBV12-4 with TRBJ1-5; D is unresolved. The CDR3 contains 13 residues. Trimming removed 6 bases from V and 4 bases from J, with 10 bases in between. The CDR3 sequence: CASSPPLNQPQHF. The CDR3 region has the DNA TGTGCCAGCAGCCCCCCCCTTAATCAGCCCCAGCATTTT.

In its sample, this clone was seen many times. J is TRBJ2-7 and V is TRBV10-1; TRBD2 is a possible D gene (5 bases). Germline-derived CDR1 and CDR2 are WNHNN and SYGVQD (reference sequence). This CDR3 is 13 amino acids long. V lost 4 bases, J lost 7 bases, and 14 bases lay in between. CDR3 in DNA: TGCGCCAGCAGTGGCAACATCGGAGGAGAGCAGTACTTC. Amino acids: CASSGNIGGEQYF.

This clone has just one count. V is TRBV4-3 and J is TRBJ2-5, with 7 positions matching TRBD1. CDR3 length equals 14 residues. Trimming removed 4 bases from V and 0 bases from J; junction bases left unmatched: 2. Per germline, CDR1 LGHNA and CDR2 YSLEER. This chain's CDR3 is CASSLDRNQETQYF. CDR3 sequence (DNA): TGCGCCAGCAGCCTGGACAGGAACCAAGAGACCCAGTACTTC.

The rearrangement uses TRBV3-1 (or the pseudogene TRBV3-2) and TRBJ1-5; D gene unclear. The CDR3 extends over 15 amino acids. V gave up 3 bases and J gave up 0 bases, with 9 bases separating them. CDR1 is LGHDT, CDR2 YNNKEL, per germline (reference sequence). DNA of the CDR3: TGTGCCAGCAGCCAGCGACATTTTAGCAATCAGCCCCAGCATTTT. It translates to CASSQRHFSNQPQHF.

The chain employs TRBV7-6 and TRBJ2-1; possible D gene TRBD1, 6 bases. CDR3 size: 17 residues. The V and J ends lost 4 bases and 1 base respectively, with 17 bases between them. CDR1 and CDR2 (germline): SGHVS, FNYEAQ. CDR3 in DNA: TGTGCCAGCAGCTCCCCTCTAGGGGGAACTTCCTACAATGAGCAGTTCTTC. Translating gives CASSSPLGGTSYNEQFF.

The gene calls are TRBV30 and TRBJ1-4; D is possibly TRBD1 (6 bases). This CDR3 has 13 residues. With 4 bases removed from V and 4 bases from J, the gap between germline ends came to 10 bases. In germline, CDR1 is GTSNPN, CDR2 SVGIG (reference sequence). The CDR3 region has the DNA TGTGCCTGGAAACAGGGTAATAATGAAAAACTGTTTTTT. Amino acids: CAWKQGNNEKLFF.

This clone was recorded a few times. The chain has TRBV21-1 and TRBJ1-2; no DNA check was done on the table's D call, TRBD1. TRBV21-1 counts as a pseudogene. The CDR3 is 16 amino acids. This CDR3 is CASIPSYRDRGHGYTF. CDR3 nucleotides: TGTGCCAGCATCCCCTCTTATCGGGACAGGGGGCATGGCTACACCTTC.

V is TRBV2 and J is TRBJ1-5; a weak D match, TRBD1 (5 bases). V dropped 4 bases and J dropped 1 base, with 5 bases sitting between them. CDR3 length equals 13 residues. Germline values: CDR1 SNHLY, CDR2 FYNNEI. CDR3 sequence (DNA): TGTGCCAGCAGTGGACAGAGCAATCAGCCCCAGCATTTT. Translating gives CASSGQSNQPQHF.

The chain couples TRBV7-2 to TRBJ2-7; 10 bases fit TRBD1. The CDR3 consists of 14 residues. Germline CDR1 SGHTA, CDR2 FQGNSA. Trimming removed 5 bases from V and 11 bases from J; junction bases left unmatched: 12. CDR3 nucleotides: TGTGCCAGCAGCCTTAGCCCGGGACAGGGGTCGGAGTACTTC. The encoded protein is CASSLSPGQGSEYF. Combining the CDR3 with reference TRBV7-2 and TRBJ2-7 gives the whole variable domain GAGVSQSPSNKVTEKGKDVELRCDPISGHTALYWYRQSLGQGLEFLIYFQGNSAPDKSGLPSDRFSAERTGGSVSTLTIQRTQQEDSAVYLCASSLSPGQGSEYFGPGTRLTVT.

The V and J genes are TRBV11-2 and TRBJ2-3, with 7 bases fitting TRBD2. The CDR3 is made up of 15 amino acids. Germline lookup yields CDR1 SGHAT and CDR2 FQNNGV. Germline trimming cut 5 bases from V and 1 base from J; bases unmatched to any gene: 6. CDR3 sequence reads: CASSPNRGGTDTQYF. Written as DNA, the CDR3 is TGTGCCAGCAGCCCTAACCGGGGGGGCACAGATACGCAGTATTTT.

The V call is TRBV19, the J call TRBJ1-2; D perhaps matches TRBD1 (5 bases). The CDR3 extends over 14 amino acids. The germline V gene encodes CDR1 LNHDA and CDR2 SQIVND (reference sequence). The ends were cut back, 4 bases at V and 4 bases at J, with 13 bases in the middle. CDR3 residues: CASSTGFSGYGYTF. The DNA of the CDR3 is TGTGCCAGTAGTACAGGGTTTTCGGGCTATGGCTACACCTTC. Full variable domain (remainder filled in from reference TRBV19 and TRBJ1-2): DGGITQSPKYLFRKEGQNVTLSCEQNLNHDAMYWYRQDPGQGLRLIYYSQIVNDFQKGDIAEGYSVSREKKESFPLTVTSAQKNPTAFYLCASSTGFSGYGYTFGSGTRLTVV.